This TCR beta chain was recovered during a study of T cell responses to AZD1222 COVID-19 vaccine. Study-level findings and limits: Spike-spanning, vaccine-associated CD4 TCRs were dominant at 160-218 and 743-854. Compared with day 0, the breadth and depth of the Spike-specific TCR repertoire rose significantly after two doses of AZD1222. White British ancestry dominated among donors, who included more females, and clonal diversity was possibly underestimated.

The germline V gene has CDR1 SGHRS and CDR2 YFSETQ. V dropped 3 bases and J dropped 0 bases, with 12 bases sitting between them. The length of the CDR3 is 16 residues. Sequenced by immunoSEQ multiplex PCR; TCRdb stores in-frame clones only, minus some. The data contain 90,000 to 150,000 clones, approximately 86% of them seen just once; the ten biggest clones take up approximately 6.2%. Of note for this clone: Antigen unknown.

This chain joins TRBV5-1 and TRBJ1-4; D uncertain. The TCR originated in an adult in good health. Specimen: peripheral blood, collected on day 0 of AZD1222 vaccination. The CDR3 region has the DNA TGCGCCAGCAGCTCTACCCCGGGAACAACTAATGAAAAACTGTTTTTT. It yields the protein CASSSTPGTTNEKLFF. The full variable domain, in which reference TRBV5-1 and TRBJ1-4 provide the parts outside the CDR3, is KAGVTQTPRYLIKTRGQQVTLSCSPISGHRSVSWYQQTPGQGLQFLFEYFSETQRNKGNFPGRFSGRQFSNSRSEMNVSTLELGDSALYLCASSSTPGTTNEKLFFGSGTQLSVL.